The 17 T cell receptor beta chains in this list originate from one sample, sequenced in a study of T cell responses to AZD1222 COVID-19 vaccine. The table came from immunoSEQ multiplex PCR; TCRdb's copy has only in-frame clones and leaves some out. In the table there are approximately 150,000 clones, 85% to 95% of which are singletons. The sequencing used peripheral blood, collected after recovery from COVID-19. Receptors were obtained from an adult who had recovered from COVID-19.

The gene calls are TRBV7-9 and TRBJ2-1; possible D gene TRBD2, 5 bases. Trimming removed 4 bases from V and 9 bases from J, with 22 bases in between. The CDR3 is made up of 16 amino acids. Germline V CDR1 and CDR2: SEHNR, FQNEAQ (reference sequence). The CDR3 sequence is CASSSPKDPGGLEQFF. Written as DNA, the CDR3 is TGTGCCAGCAGCTCTCCTAAAGACCCCGGCGGGCTTGAGCAGTTCTTC.

V and J are TRBV7-9 and TRBJ2-4; no reliable D call. Trimming shortened V by 4 bases and J by 7 bases, and 5 bases separated the two germline ends. The CDR3 has 11 amino acids. Germline V gives CDR1 SEHNR, CDR2 FQNEAQ (reference sequence). CDR3 in amino acids: CASSSGNIQYF. The DNA for the CDR3 is TGTGCCAGCAGCTCAGGCAACATTCAGTACTTC.

The CDR3 protein is CASLPGLAGGVGNEQFF. The CDR3 coding sequence is TGTGCCAGCTTGCCGGGACTAGCGGGTGGGGTCGGCAATGAGCAGTTCTTC. The chain has TRBV18 and TRBJ2-1; 12 positions match TRBD2. Germline CDR1 KGHSH, CDR2 LQKENI. This CDR3 region has 17 residues. V was clipped by 7 bases and J by 6 bases; unmatched bases: 13.

The genes are TRBV18 and TRBJ1-2, with D unresolved. CDR1 KGHSH and CDR2 LQKENI come from the germline V gene. The CDR3 loop spans 13 amino acids. Trimming stripped 3 bases from V and 6 bases from J, with 11 bases between. The CDR3 DNA reads as TGTGCCAGCTCACCCCAGGACTCGGATGGCTACACCTTC. This sequence encodes CASSPQDSDGYTF.

CDR3 sequence: CASTHRPLETQYF. For the CDR3, the DNA is TGTGCCAGCACTCACAGGCCGCTGGAGACCCAGTACTTC. The chain links TRBV28 to TRBJ2-5; D might be TRBD1 (5 bases). Germline lookup yields CDR1 MDHEN and CDR2 SYDVKM. With 7 bases removed from V and 5 bases from J, the gap between germline ends came to 14 bases. The CDR3 is 13 amino acids.

The J gene is TRBJ2-3, the V gene TRBV4-1; 10 bases agree with TRBD2. The germline gives CDR1 MGHRA, CDR2 YSYEKL. This CDR3 spans 15 amino acids. Losses at the gene ends were 5 bases for V and 3 bases for J; bases not matched to a gene: 5. CDR3 sequence: CASSFGLAATDTQYF. CDR3 bases: TGCGCCAGCAGCTTCGGACTAGCGGCGACAGATACGCAGTATTTT.

The chain couples TRBV24-1 to TRBJ2-2; the D gene is possibly TRBD1 (5 bases). V lost 5 bases to trimming and J lost 1 base, with 7 bases between them. Per the germline V gene, CDR1 is KGHDR and CDR2 is SFDVKD. The CDR3 is 14 residues long. The CDR3 is CATSADKNTGELFF. The CDR3 DNA reads as TGTGCCACCAGTGCGGACAAGAACACCGGGGAGCTGTTTTTT.

This clone has just one count. The rearrangement uses TRBV4-1 and TRBJ1-4, with TRBD1 as a possible D gene (6 bases). The CDR3 has 17 residues. Germline values: CDR1 MGHRA, CDR2 YSYEKL. V lost 4 bases, J lost 0 bases, and 15 bases lay in between. The CDR3 coding sequence is TGCGCCAGCAGCCCAAAAAGCAACAGGGCAACTAATGAAAAACTGTTTTTT. Translating it yields CASSPKSNRATNEKLFF.

The chain couples TRBV2 to TRBJ1-5; D unresolved. Trimming took off 1 base at V and 0 bases at J, with 4 bases between the two ends. The CDR3 runs to 14 residues. Germline CDR1 reads SNHLY; CDR2 reads FYNNEI. The DNA of the CDR3 is TGTGCCAGCAGTGAAGTCTATAGCAATCAGCCCCAGCATTTT. As protein: CASSEVYSNQPQHF.

The chain couples TRBV11-2 to TRBJ2-3, with D possibly TRBD2 on 7 matching bases. Deletions cut 5 bases from V and 5 bases from J, with 17 bases between. Germline V gives CDR1 SGHAT, CDR2 FQNNGV. This CDR3 is 15 amino acids long. CDR3 sequence reads: CASSTRGGKLDTQYF. The CDR3 DNA reads TGTGCCAGCAGCACCCGCGGGGGCAAGTTAGATACGCAGTATTTT.

This chain uses TRBV27 with TRBJ1-1; D is ambiguous. Trimming took off 3 bases at V and 0 bases at J, with 11 bases between the two ends. This CDR3 is built from 15 residues. Germline lookup yields CDR1 MNHEY and CDR2 SMNVEV (reference sequence). CDR3 amino acids: CASSFDLGLNTEAFF. CDR3 nucleotide sequence: TGTGCCAGCAGTTTTGATTTAGGGCTGAACACTGAAGCTTTCTTT.

The chain carries TRBV21-1 and TRBJ2-2; the table assigns TRBD2, which was not confirmed against the DNA. TRBV21-1 is an annotated pseudogene. This CDR3 has 16 amino acids. CDR3 in DNA: TGTGCCAGCAGCACCCTAGCGGGAGGGCCTGGCGGGGAGCTGTTTTTT. Translated, it gives CASSTLAGGPGGELFF.

The chain uses TRBV4-1 and TRBJ2-7; D ambiguous. Germline V gene data show CDR1 as MGHRA and CDR2 as YSYEKL. Trimming took 0 bases from V and 1 from J, leaving 13 bases between them. The CDR3 spans 16 residues. The CDR3 DNA is TGCGCCAGCAGCCAAGATAGTTGGGATTGGTCCTACGAGCAGTACTTC. Translated: CASSQDSWDWSYEQYF.

This chain connects TRBV7-9 to TRBJ2-3; the D call may be TRBD1 or TRBD2 (5 bases each). Germline assignment: CDR1 SEHNR and CDR2 FQNEAQ (reference sequence). V lost 2 bases and J lost 1, with 7 bases in between. CDR3 length: 14 amino acids. CDR3 residues: CASSLRGGTDTQYF. The CDR3 DNA reads TGTGCCAGCAGCTTAAGGGGAGGCACAGATACGCAGTATTTT.

This clone appeared once. The chain recombines TRBV7-3 with TRBJ2-3; 8 bases align to TRBD1. J lost 1 base, V lost 4 bases, and 4 bases had no gene match. This CDR3 is 15 amino acids long. Germline V gene sequence: CDR1 SGHTA, CDR2 FQGTGA. CDR3 protein: CASSYDRGRTDTQYF. DNA of the CDR3: TGTGCCAGCAGCTATGACAGGGGTCGCACAGATACGCAGTATTTT.

The chain couples TRBV2 to TRBJ2-7; 12 nucleotides line up with TRBD2. V shed 7 bases, J shed 5 bases, and the junction held 6 bases outside the gene matches. The CDR3 sequence is 14 residues long. The germline gives CDR1 SNHLY, CDR2 FYNNEI. CDR3 nucleotide sequence: TGTGCCAGCACTTCGGGACTAGCGGGTGACGAGCAGTACTTC. This translates into CASTSGLAGDEQYF. Full variable domain (rest looked up from reference TRBV2 and TRBJ2-7): EPEVTQTPSHQVTQMGQEVILRCVPISNHLYFYWYRQILGQKVEFLVSFYNNEISEKSEIFDDQFSVERPDGSNFTLKIRSTKLEDSAMYFCASTSGLAGDEQYFGPGTRLTVT.

J is TRBJ2-1 and V is TRBV7-9; TRBD1 matches 9 bases. V was clipped by 0 bases and J by 7 bases; unmatched bases: 10. Germline V lookup: CDR1 SEHNR, CDR2 FQNEAQ (reference sequence). This CDR3 has 17 residues. CDR3 amino acids: CASSLAAGTGNGNEQFF. The CDR3 DNA reads as TGTGCCAGCAGCTTAGCCGCCGGGACAGGGAACGGAAATGAGCAGTTCTTC.